One sample yielded the 23 T cell receptor beta chains listed below, sequenced in a study of beta chain features in type 1 diabetes listed by TCRdb under 2018. Library prep was done by the immunoSEQ multiplex PCR assay. The High Capacity cDNA Reverse Transcription Kit was used to reverse transcribe all of the isolated RNA, meaning that expressed TCRB transcripts were what got sequenced. In its TCRdb copy, this immuneACCESS table keeps in-frame sequences only and misses some clones. Where compared with another copy, unresolved V genes explain less than half of these, and the others have no known cause. For this sample there are around 160,000 clones; under 60% appear just once. The ten largest account for around 0.39% of the sample. Sequencing used Tregs from blood. The sample's cell subset or site label, decoded: regulatory CD4+ T cells. Receptors were obtained from a young man in good health.

This clone has just a few counts. J is TRBJ1-1 and V is TRBV2; TRBD1 matches 11 bases. The V gene end was trimmed by 0 bases and the J gene end by 1 base; junction bases not matched to a gene: 7. The CDR3 is 18 amino acids. Germline values: CDR1 SNHLY, CDR2 FYNNEI. In DNA form, the CDR3 reads TGTGCCAGCAGTGAAGCCTACCGGGACAGGGGGGCGAACACTGAAGCTTTCTTT. Protein: CASSEAYRDRGANTEAFF.

This clone has just a few counts. This chain connects TRBV5-4 to TRBJ2-2; D not resolved. Germline V CDR1 and CDR2: SGHNT, YYREEE (reference sequence). The CDR3 contains 13 residues. V shed 4 bases and J shed 9 bases, with 13 bases lying between them. CDR3 bases: TGTGCCAGCAGCCCGTATCTAGGCCGGGAGCTGTTTTTT. This encodes CASSPYLGRELFF.

In its sample, this clone was seen a few times. The chain links TRBV4-2 to TRBJ2-7; D may be TRBD1 (5 bases). This CDR3 has 18 residues. V lost 1 base, J lost 5 bases, and 24 bases lay in between. Germline loops: CDR1 LGHNA, CDR2 YNFKEQ. The CDR3 coding sequence is TGTGCCAGCAGCCAAGGAGTTCCCAGGGTCCTAAAAAGCGACGAGCAGTACTTC. Translation gives CASSQGVPRVLKSDEQYF.

The chain uses TRBV11-2 and TRBJ2-7; 11 bases map to TRBD2. The J segment lost 4 bases and the V segment lost 4 bases, leaving 6 bases of the junction unmatched. Germline CDR1 is SGHAT and CDR2 is FQNNGV. This CDR3 comprises 15 residues. CDR3 in amino acids: CASSYLAGGRYEQYF. As DNA, the CDR3 is TGTGCCAGCAGCTACTTAGCGGGGGGGCGATACGAGCAGTACTTC.

This chain joins TRBV7-9 and TRBJ2-4; D perhaps matches TRBD1 (5 bases). The ends were cut back, 3 bases at V and 7 bases at J, with 7 bases in the middle. The CDR3 totals 12 residues. Germline CDR1 is SEHNR and CDR2 is FQNEAQ (reference sequence). CDR3 coding DNA: TGTGCCAGCAGCTTGAACAGGAACATTCAGTACTTC. This encodes CASSLNRNIQYF.

V is TRBV5-5 and J is TRBJ1-5, with D unclear. This CDR3 is 13 amino acids long. Germline CDR1 is SGHKS and CDR2 is YYEKEE (reference sequence). The ends were cut back, 2 bases at V and 2 bases at J, with 5 bases in the middle. CDR3 sequence reads: CASSLTGNQPQHF. For the CDR3, the DNA is TGTGCCAGCAGCTTAACGGGCAATCAGCCCCAGCATTTT.

The chain employs TRBV10-3 and TRBJ1-2; D not resolved. Germline CDR1 reads ENHRY; CDR2 reads SYGVKD. The CDR3 extends over 14 amino acids. Trimming shortened V by 4 bases and J by 4 bases, and 13 bases separated the two germline ends. CDR3 nucleotides: TGTGCCATCAGTGCACGGGGAGGGTCCTATGGCTACACCTTC. Its translation is CAISARGGSYGYTF.

The CDR3 reads CASSPTVWSDTGELFF. In DNA form, the CDR3 reads TGCGCCAGCAGCCCCACTGTATGGTCGGACACCGGGGAGCTGTTTTTT. The chain employs TRBV5-1 and TRBJ2-2; D is ambiguous. With 4 bases removed from V and 3 bases from J, the gap between germline ends came to 16 bases. The CDR3 length is 16 residues. CDR1 is SGHRS and CDR2 is YFSETQ in the germline V gene.

The rearrangement uses TRBV7-9 and TRBJ2-2; D gene ambiguous. The ends were cut back, 6 bases at V and 6 bases at J, with 17 bases in the middle. Per the germline V gene, CDR1 is SEHNR and CDR2 is FQNEAQ (reference sequence). CDR3 length: 15 amino acids. The CDR3 DNA follows: TGTGCCAGCAGGAGATCGCCGGTTTTCGCCGGGGAGCTGTTTTTT. It yields the protein CASRRSPVFAGELFF.

This clone was found a few times. The genes are TRBV7-9 and TRBJ2-3, with D possibly TRBD1 on 5 matching bases. Trimming pared 4 bases from V and 6 bases from J, leaving 14 bases between. The CDR3 is made up of 14 amino acids. The germline CDR1 and CDR2 sequences are SEHNR and FQNEAQ (reference sequence). This CDR3 is CASSSLGVTDTQYF. The CDR3 DNA reads as TGTGCCAGCAGCTCCCTAGGGGTCACGGATACGCAGTATTTT.

This clone was seen a few times. The rearrangement uses TRBV7-8 and TRBJ2-3; D perhaps matches TRBD1 (6 bases). The V gene lost 7 bases and the J gene lost 2 bases, with 19 bases spanning the gap. This CDR3 contains 16 residues. Germline V CDR1 and CDR2: SGHVS, FQNEAQ. The CDR3 sequence is CASTRTWGRITDTQYF. CDR3 coding DNA: TGTGCCAGCACCCGGACGTGGGGGCGTATCACAGATACGCAGTATTTT.

The gene calls are TRBV28 and TRBJ1-2, with 8 bases lining up with TRBD1. Losses at the gene ends were 3 bases for V and 2 bases for J; bases not matched to a gene: 2. The CDR3 runs 14 residues. Germline CDR1 is MDHEN and CDR2 is SYDVKM. The CDR3 DNA reads TGTGCCAGCAGTTTCCAGGGGGCGAACTATGGCTACACCTTC. This encodes CASSFQGANYGYTF.

The J gene is TRBJ2-7, the V gene TRBV10-3; 8 nucleotides agree with TRBD1. The V gene end was trimmed by 7 bases and the J gene end by 5 bases; junction bases not matched to a gene: 7. CDR1 ENHRY and CDR2 SYGVKD come from the germline V gene. The CDR3 spans 13 residues. The CDR3 DNA reads TGTGCCATCAACCAGGGGGCGCGGAACGAGCAGTACTTC. Its protein is CAINQGARNEQYF.

V and J are TRBV27 and TRBJ1-5, with D hard to call. Germline V CDR1 and CDR2: MNHEY, SMNVEV (reference sequence). The CDR3 has 17 amino acids. V shed 3 bases and J shed 1 base, with 16 bases lying between them. CDR3 region: CASSFGTEGISNQPQHF. The CDR3 DNA follows: TGTGCCAGCAGTTTTGGAACAGAGGGAATCAGCAATCAGCCCCAGCATTTT.

The rearrangement uses TRBV7-3 and TRBJ2-5, with 12 positions matching TRBD1. The J call is in doubt because the DNA end fits TRBJ2-7 better. Germline lookup yields CDR1 SGHTA and CDR2 FQGTGA. The CDR3 covers 16 residues. The CDR3 DNA reads TGTGCCAGCAGCTTATCGGGACAGGGGGCTCCATACGAGCAGTACTTC. Translated: CASSLSGQGAPYEQYF.

V gene TRBV7-9 combines with J gene TRBJ2-6; D ambiguous. Trimming cost V 7 bases and J 2 bases, with 6 bases left between them. The CDR3 has 13 amino acids. Germline-derived CDR1 and CDR2 are SEHNR and FQNEAQ (reference sequence). DNA of the CDR3: TGTGCCAGCAAGCAGGCTGGGGCCAACGTCCTGACTTTC. Protein sequence: CASKQAGANVLTF.

This rearrangement joins TRBV28 to TRBJ1-2; tentatively, D is TRBD1 (5 bases). Trimming took 4 bases from V and 4 from J, leaving 16 bases between them. CDR1 is MDHEN, CDR2 SYDVKM, per germline. CDR3 length: 15 residues. This chain's CDR3 is CASSSAGPPGYGYTF. The DNA of the CDR3 is TGTGCCAGCAGTTCCGCGGGGCCCCCCGGCTATGGCTACACCTTC.

V usage is TRBV28 and J usage is TRBJ2-1; TRBD2 matches 8 bases. Germline V CDR1 and CDR2: MDHEN, SYDVKM. V was pared by 6 bases and J by 4 bases, with 8 bases of the junction left unmatched. This CDR3 has 15 residues. CDR3 protein: CASRYRGLGYNEQFF. As DNA, the CDR3 is TGTGCCAGCAGATATAGGGGACTAGGATACAATGAGCAGTTCTTC.

This clone was recorded once. This chain uses TRBV19 with TRBJ1-6; maybe TRBD1 (5 bases). The V end was cut by 1 base, the J end by 8 bases, with 9 bases between. The CDR3 has 14 residues. Per the germline V gene, CDR1 is LNHDA and CDR2 is SQIVND (reference sequence). The CDR3 spells CASSIVGGDSPLHF. The DNA for the CDR3 is TGTGCCAGTAGTATAGTAGGAGGGGATTCACCCCTCCACTTT.

V gene TRBV2 combines with J gene TRBJ2-3, with 8 positions matching TRBD1. The length of the CDR3 is 15 residues. V shed 5 bases and J 2 bases; nucleotides not matched to a gene: 6. Per the germline V gene, CDR1 is SNHLY and CDR2 is FYNNEI. The chain's CDR3 is CASSIPGQVTDTQYF. Here the CDR3 DNA reads TGTGCCAGCAGTATACCGGGACAGGTCACAGATACGCAGTATTTT.

The chain recombines TRBV7-3 with TRBJ2-2; 9 nucleotides agree with TRBD2. The germline gives CDR1 SGHTA, CDR2 FQGTGA. Trimming took 5 bases from V and 5 from J; bases not matched to a gene: 15. There are 18 residues in the CDR3. DNA for the CDR3: TGTGCCAGCAGCCCCTACCCCTTGACTAGCGGCAGGACCGGGGAGCTGTTTTTT. It specifies CASSPYPLTSGRTGELFF.

This clone has more than one count but fewer than ten. The chain links TRBV7-8 to TRBJ2-3, with 11 bases fitting TRBD1. The CDR3 spans 15 residues. The germline V gene encodes CDR1 SGHVS and CDR2 FQNEAQ. Losses at the gene ends were 5 bases for V and 4 bases for J; bases not matched to a gene: 5. The chain's CDR3 is CASSGDRGVADTQYF. DNA for the CDR3: TGTGCCAGCAGCGGGGACAGGGGGGTAGCAGATACGCAGTATTTT. Together with reference TRBV7-8 and TRBJ2-3, the CDR3 gives the full variable domain: GAGVSQSPRYKVAKRGQDVALRCDPISGHVSLFWYQQALGQGPEFLTYFQNEAQLDKSGLPSDRFFAERPEGSVSTLKIQRTQQEDSAVYLCASSGDRGVADTQYFGPGTRLTVL.

V usage is TRBV30 and J usage is TRBJ2-1; 9 nucleotides align to TRBD2. With V trimmed by 3 bases and J by 7 bases, 1 base remained unmatched. This CDR3 comprises 12 residues. Germline loops: CDR1 GTSNPN, CDR2 SVGIG (reference sequence). CDR3 in amino acids: CAWRREGNEQFF. CDR3 DNA: TGTGCCTGGAGGCGGGAGGGGAATGAGCAGTTCTTC.